This TCR beta chain was sequenced for a study of shared T cell receptors in the human thymus. This table comes from immunoSEQ multiplex PCR, and its TCRdb copy is limited to in-frame clones, with some not included. The sample has hundreds of thousands of clones; 88% are singletons. The germline CDR1 and CDR2 sequences are GTSNPN and SVGIG (reference sequence). V dropped 0 bases and J dropped 5 bases, with 13 bases sitting between them. The CDR3 is 15 residues long. This clone was seen a handful of times. These records were also assigned to another study, of human thymus T cells. That work states: Finnish infants who were healthy and having corrective surgery for congenital heart defects made up the donors. Apparent bias marked the V and J gene usage of thymic and blood repertoires. There were highly overlapping thymic repertoires among unrelated individuals, as related research reported.

The rearrangement joins TRBV30 to TRBJ2-2; a weak D match, TRBD1 (6 bases). Sequences were obtained from thymocytes. This TCR came from a boy younger than two with a congenital heart defect. CDR3 protein: CAWSVRPRGTGELFF. The CDR3 DNA follows: TGTGCCTGGAGTGTACGCCCGAGGGGGACCGGGGAGCTGTTTTTT.